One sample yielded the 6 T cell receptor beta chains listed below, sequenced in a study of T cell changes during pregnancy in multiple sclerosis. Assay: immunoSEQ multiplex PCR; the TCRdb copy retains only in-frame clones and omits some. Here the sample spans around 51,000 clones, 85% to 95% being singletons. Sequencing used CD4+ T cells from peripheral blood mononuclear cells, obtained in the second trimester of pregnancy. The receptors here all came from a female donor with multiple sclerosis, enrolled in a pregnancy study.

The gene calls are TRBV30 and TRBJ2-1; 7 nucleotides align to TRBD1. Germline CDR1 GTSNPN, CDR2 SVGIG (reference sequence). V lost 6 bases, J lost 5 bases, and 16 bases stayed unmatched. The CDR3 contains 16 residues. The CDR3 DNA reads TGTGCCTGCTACGACAGGGTAAGATCGGTGGACAATGAGCAGTTCTTC. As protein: CACYDRVRSVDNEQFF.

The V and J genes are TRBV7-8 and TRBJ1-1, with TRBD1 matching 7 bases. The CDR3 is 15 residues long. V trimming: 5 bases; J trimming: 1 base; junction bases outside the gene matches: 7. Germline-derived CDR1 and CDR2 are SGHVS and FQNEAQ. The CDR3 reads CASSTRTGRNTEAFF. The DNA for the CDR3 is TGTGCCAGCAGCACACGGACAGGACGGAACACTGAAGCTTTCTTT.

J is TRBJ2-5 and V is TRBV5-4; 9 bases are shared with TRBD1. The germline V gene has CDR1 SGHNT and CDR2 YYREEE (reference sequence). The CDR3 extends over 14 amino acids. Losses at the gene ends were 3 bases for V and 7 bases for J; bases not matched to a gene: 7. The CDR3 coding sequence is TGTGCCAGCAGCTATGGGACAGGGAGGGGGACCCAGTACTTC. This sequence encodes CASSYGTGRGTQYF.

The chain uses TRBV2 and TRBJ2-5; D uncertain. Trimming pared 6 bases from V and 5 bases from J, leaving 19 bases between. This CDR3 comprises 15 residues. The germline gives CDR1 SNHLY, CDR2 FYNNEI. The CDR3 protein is CASSGATPPGETQYF. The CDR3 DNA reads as TGTGCCAGCAGCGGAGCGACCCCCCCTGGGGAGACCCAGTACTTC.

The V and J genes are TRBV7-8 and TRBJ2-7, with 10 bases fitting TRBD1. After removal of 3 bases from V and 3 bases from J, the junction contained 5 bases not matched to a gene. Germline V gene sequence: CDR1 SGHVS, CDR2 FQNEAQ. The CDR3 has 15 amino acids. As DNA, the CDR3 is TGTGCCAGCAGCTTGGGACGGGACAGGGGCTACGAGCAGTACTTC. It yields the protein CASSLGRDRGYEQYF.

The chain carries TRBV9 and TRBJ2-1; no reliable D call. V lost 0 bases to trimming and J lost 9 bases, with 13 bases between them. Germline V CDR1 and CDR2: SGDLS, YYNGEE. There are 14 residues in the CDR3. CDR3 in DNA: TGTGCCAGCAGCGTAGGTAACTTAATGTCTGAGCAGTTCTTC. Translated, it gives CASSVGNLMSEQFF.